This T cell receptor beta chain was captured in a study of response to subunit inactivated influenza vaccine (dated by TCRdb to the late 2010s). For the study in its entirety: The study used deep quantitative T cell receptor repertoire profiling to track responses to a trivalent subunit inactivated influenza vaccine.

This clonotype was detected a few times. Its antigen is unknown. No base-level quality is on record; no much larger clone is a single base apart. Unmatched junction bases come to 7, with V trimmed by 1 base and J by 3 bases. The CDR3 covers 15 residues, taking in both the cysteine and the phenylalanine. Only the CDR3 region is kept as DNA, spanning 45 bases read in frame from base 1. CDR1 and CDR2 are drawn from the germline V gene (reference sequence): DFQATT, SNEGSKA. The investigation overall reported the following: According to the authors, only a limited number of new T cells may be recruited by each seasonal influenza vaccination.

Receptors were amplified or captured by RT-PCR. The sequencer was an Illumina HiSeq 2500. TCRdb handled the public reads itself, with Q25 trimming in fastp and clone calling in MiXCR, and kept productive beta chains. A single entry per CDR3 protein holds the most common genes and DNA from its merged rows. This sample has hundreds of thousands of distinct CDR3 sequences in its table, and about 11% of those were observed once. The ten largest clones take up approximately 10% of the sample. These same records also appear under a second study, on T cells expressing NK-cell markers. The second paper further reports: TCR beta cDNA libraries were made by 5'RACE template switching that added a universal primer site and unique molecular identifiers. In sorted CD3+CD56+NKG2C+, CD3+CD56+NKG2C- and CD3+CD56-NKG2C+ T-cell subsets from eight donors, TCR beta-chain repertoires were profiled. Among the eight sequenced donors, seven were HCMV-seropositive and one was HCMV-seronegative. In several experiments an anti-gammadeltaTCR antibody was added to restrict sorting to alphabetaTCR-expressing T cells. In about six donors, the dominant CD3+CD56+NKG2C+ clonotypes were found to rank among the top 10 CD8+ clonotypes and to make up roughly 1.0-7.0% of CD8+ T cells. Those dominant clonotypes were again the most abundant among CD3+CD56-NKG2C+ cells in several donors, at about 25-65%. Whether the expanded NKG2C-expressing T cell clones were specific for HCMV antigens remained unclear. The eight sequenced donors were randomly selected healthy volunteers, three men and five women. HCMV-specific IgG was detected in serum with a commercial ELISA kit to determine HCMV serostatus. Ficoll density gradient centrifugation was used to isolate peripheral blood mononuclear cells from blood. For more than 5 donors, unsorted PBMC were also used to sequence bulk peripheral blood T-cell repertoires. Priming for cDNA synthesis came from the TCR beta constant segment, and two successive PCR amplification steps followed. Libraries were sequenced as 2 x 150 bp reads on Illumina HiSeq 2000/2500, MiSeq or NextSeq. MIGEC was used to demultiplex reads and group reads by UMI, and MiTCR was used to assemble and quantify clonotypes. Only TCR cDNA sequences supported by at least two reads were kept to exclude erroneous sequences. The tcR package was used for downstream repertoire analysis, and clonotypes were matched across fractions by CDR3 nucleotide sequence plus V segment. VDJmatch was used to annotate antigen specificity against VDJdb, with one amino acid substitution in CDR3 allowed.

The chain was built from TRBV20-1 and TRBJ2-3; 7 central nucleotides agree with TRBD2. This TCR came from a man aged 50 or older who received an inactivated influenza vaccine. Donor details come from another sample of the same person, matched by shared clones. The sequenced sample was PBMCs from blood, obtained on the day of vaccination. The CDR3 protein is CSARGRSSGTDTQYF. The nucleotide sequence is TGCAGTGCTAGAGGAAGGAGTAGCGGGACAGATACGCAGTATTTT.